The 12 T cell receptor beta chains below come from one sample, sequenced in a study of blood T cells in healthy people across ages. For the second PCR, which ran for 7 to 11 cycles, a sample-barcoded 5' primer and a J-beta primer mix were used. TCRdb re-called the 5' RACE reads with MiXCR, one entry per CDR3 protein. Of about 970,000 distinct CDR3 sequences listed, just over 50% are singletons. The sample consisted of blood. These receptors were taken from a woman aged 60 to 75 in good health.

This clonotype was observed a few times. J is TRBJ2-7 and V is TRBV6-2 or TRBV6-3; TRBD2 matches 9 bases. V lost 7 bases to trimming and J lost 2 bases; unmatched junction nucleotides: 9. The V gene's germline CDR1 is MNHEY and CDR2 SVGEGT. This CDR3 spans 15 amino acids. The CDR3 region has the DNA TGTGCCAGCACCCCGGTTAGCGGGAGAACCTACGAGCAGTACTTC. It codes for CASTPVSGRTYEQYF.

This clonotype was seen only a few times. V gene TRBV20-1 combines with J gene TRBJ1-6, with D perhaps TRBD1 (6 bases). V lost 5 bases and J 0 bases, leaving 11 bases between the germline ends. Germline V gene data show CDR1 as DFQATT and CDR2 as SNEGSKA (reference sequence). The CDR3 covers 15 residues. The CDR3 nucleotides are TGCAGTGCTGGGACACTGAGCTCCTATAATTCACCCCTCCACTTT. Translation gives CSAGTLSSYNSPLHF.

The gene calls are TRBV12-3 or TRBV12-4 and TRBJ2-7; D is possibly TRBD2 (5 bases). CDR3 size: 14 residues. Trimming removed 3 bases at V and 0 bases at J, with 9 bases between. The CDR3 here is CASSFRRSSYEQYF. The CDR3 DNA sequence: TGTGCCAGCAGTTTCCGGAGGAGCTCCTACGAGCAGTACTTC.

CDR3 coding DNA: TGCGCCAGCAGCTTCGGCCGAACCGAATACGAGCAGTACTTC. As protein: CASSFGRTEYEQYF. The V call is TRBV5-1, the J call TRBJ2-7; unclear D gene. CDR1 SGHRS and CDR2 YFSETQ come from the germline V gene. This CDR3 contains 14 residues. V was clipped by 2 bases and J by 4 bases, with 13 bases between them.

The V gene is TRBV6-5, the J gene TRBJ2-2; the D gene is possibly TRBD2 (5 bases). Deletions cut 4 bases from V and 13 bases from J, with 13 bases between. The CDR3 loop spans 12 amino acids. Germline CDR1 MNHEY, CDR2 SVGAGI. This chain's CDR3 is CASSSTSRVLFF. CDR3 in DNA: TGTGCCAGCAGTTCTACGTCGCGGGTGCTGTTTTTT.

This clonotype has a handful of counts. V gene TRBV29-1 combines with J gene TRBJ2-1; TRBD2 matches at 10 bases. The CDR3 sequence is 12 residues long. V was pared by 6 bases and J by 7 bases, with 3 bases of the junction left unmatched. CDR1 is SQVTM, CDR2 ANQGSEA, per germline. CDR3 in amino acids: CSVLAGGNEQFF. The CDR3 DNA follows: TGCAGCGTCTTAGCGGGAGGTAATGAGCAGTTCTTC.

The chain couples TRBV28 to TRBJ2-7; TRBD1 matches at 8 bases. The J call is doubtful: the DNA matches TRBJ2-5 better. This CDR3 has 13 residues. Per the germline V gene, CDR1 is MDHEN and CDR2 is SYDVKM. The CDR3 is CASGSDRGQTQYF. The DNA of the CDR3 is TGTGCCAGCGGCTCCGACAGGGGACAGACCCAGTACTTC.

This clonotype was counted a few times. The chain carries TRBV2 and TRBJ2-7, with D unclear. With 6 bases removed from V and 5 bases from J, the gap between germline ends came to 11 bases. Per the germline V gene, CDR1 is SNHLY and CDR2 is FYNNEI. The CDR3 extends over 12 amino acids. The CDR3 loop is CASSWLADEQYF. CDR3 DNA sequence: TGTGCCAGCAGCTGGCTTGCCGACGAGCAGTACTTC.

This sequence joins TRBV24-1 and TRBJ2-5; no firm D call. The CDR3 runs to 14 residues. Trimming stripped 4 bases from V and 11 bases from J, with 19 bases between. The germline gives CDR1 KGHDR, CDR2 SFDVKD. In DNA, the CDR3 is TGTGCCACCAGTGACCTAAAGGCGTCCCATGAGCAGTACTTC. Amino acid sequence: CATSDLKASHEQYF.

This clonotype occurred once. CDR3 sequence (DNA): TGCAGTGCTCTAGAGGGGACGACGGGTCAAAAACTGTTTTTT. It codes for CSALEGTTGQKLFF. V usage is TRBV20-1 and J usage is TRBJ1-4, with D tentatively TRBD1 (5 bases). With 5 bases removed from V and 9 bases from J, the gap between germline ends came to 19 bases. The CDR3 is made up of 14 amino acids. Germline V gene lookup returns CDR1 DFQATT and CDR2 SNEGSKA (reference sequence).

The chain uses TRBV7-6 and TRBJ2-3; D remains unclear. The CDR3 is 13 residues long. The V gene lost 3 bases and the J gene lost 6 bases, with 10 bases spanning the gap. Germline CDR1 is SGHVS and CDR2 is FNYEAQ. The CDR3 bases are TGTGCCAGCAGCTTCGACCGTGTCGATACGCAGTATTTT. Translating gives CASSFDRVDTQYF.

Only a few counts were recorded for this clonotype. CDR3 coding DNA: TGCGCCAGCAGCCTGATAGCGGGAGGCCCAGATACGCAGTATTTT. Protein sequence: CASSLIAGGPDTQYF. The J gene is TRBJ2-3, the V gene TRBV4-1, with TRBD2 identical over 10 bases. After removal of 4 bases from V and 4 bases from J, the junction contained 5 bases not matched to a gene. The CDR3 length is 15 residues. Germline loops: CDR1 MGHRA, CDR2 YSYEKL.